The source of this T cell receptor (beta chain) is a study of T cell responses to AZD1222 COVID-19 vaccine. Study summary: Second doses that came at about 4 or about 12 weeks were put together.

Some clones are missing from TCRdb's copy, which holds only in-frame ones; the method was immunoSEQ multiplex PCR. The sample has around 120,000 clones; approximately 88% are singletons. This CDR3 has 14 amino acids. The germline V gene encodes CDR1 SEHNR and CDR2 FQNEAQ (reference sequence). After removal of 4 bases from V and 7 bases from J, the junction contained 3 bases not matched to a gene. The V gene is TRBV7-9, the J gene TRBJ1-6, with 8 bases aligning to TRBD1. This clonotype originated in an adult in good health. The specimen was peripheral blood, collected on day 0 of AZD1222 vaccination. The CDR3 DNA sequence: TGTGCCAGCAGCTCCGGACAGGGCAATTCACCCCTCCACTTT. Protein product: CASSSGQGNSPLHF.